These T cell receptor beta chains were read from a single sample in a study of radiation and T cells in renal cell carcinoma. Sequencing used immunoSEQ multiplex PCR; TCRdb keeps in-frame clones, though not all of them. The table lists about 130,000 clones, 65% to 85% of them singletons. The source material was blood, sampled from a patient whose treatment included radiotherapy and nephrectomy. The receptors were gathered from a man in his forties or fifties with renal cell carcinoma. CDR3s include the opening cysteine and the closing phenylalanine or tryptophan. Each record gives: J gene, V gene, CDR3 protein.

j_call: TRBJ2-1; v_call: TRBV28; cdr3_aa: CASSPERTGRDEQFF
j_call: TRBJ1-1; v_call: TRBV5-1; cdr3_aa: CASSFQGGEATEAFF
j_call: TRBJ2-1; v_call: TRBV2; cdr3_aa: CASNSGFNEQFF
j_call: TRBJ1-4; v_call: TRBV30; cdr3_aa: CAWSVVKGGIGELFF
j_call: TRBJ2-7; v_call: TRBV2; cdr3_aa: CASSDRTSYEQYF
j_call: TRBJ1-5; v_call: TRBV7-9; cdr3_aa: CASSLGGFQHF
j_call: TRBJ2-5; v_call: TRBV5-1; cdr3_aa: CASSYNGGATETQYF
j_call: TRBJ2-3; v_call: TRBV18; cdr3_aa: CASSPPSRGSDTQYF
j_call: TRBJ1-2; v_call: TRBV21-1; cdr3_aa: CASSKFKDISNGYTF
j_call: TRBJ2-7; v_call: TRBV5-6; cdr3_aa: CASSFQSSYEQYF
j_call: TRBJ2-7; v_call: TRBV5-1; cdr3_aa: CASSIGTGQSYEQYF
j_call: TRBJ1-5; v_call: TRBV28; cdr3_aa: CASSLRYQPQHF
j_call: TRBJ1-2; v_call: TRBV28; cdr3_aa: CASSLSHNYGYTF